This T cell receptor (beta chain) was sequenced for a study of T cells in Graves' hyperthyroidism and ophthalmopathy. Amplification of TCR beta CDR3 regions was performed using RNA transcripts as template. During a first-round RT-PCR of the TCR CDR3, the HTBI primer set was used. From the multiplex PCR reads, TCRdb called clonotypes with MiXCR, one entry per CDR3 protein. Here the sample spans 300,000 to 500,000 distinct CDR3 sequences, more than 13% being singletons. Germline values: CDR1 MNHEY, CDR2 SVGEGT. V lost 7 bases and J lost 3, with 13 bases in between. This CDR3 contains 14 residues. This clonotype came up many times.

The TCR was taken from a woman in her 30s with Graves' hyperthyroidism. Specimen: blood. The chain links TRBV6-2 or TRBV6-3 to TRBJ1-5; D not certain. The CDR3 region is CASTQTRANQPQHF. DNA of the CDR3: TGTGCCAGCACTCAAACGAGGGCCAATCAGCCCCAGCATTTT.